Each of the 14 T cell receptor beta chains below was sequenced from the same sample in a study of T cell repertoires in cytomegalovirus infection. These TCRs are of unknown antigen specificity. TCRdb re-called the reads through MiXCR, storing one row per CDR3 protein. The table records about 920,000 distinct CDR3 sequences, less than 40% of them present only once. This specimen consisted of cultured CD8+ T cells from PBMCs, obtained from culture after CMV antigen stimulation. These receptor sequences come from a human donor in good health (CMV status not recorded). Some clones in this sample may be carry-over from other donors' samples.

This clonotype was seen only a few times. The rearrangement joins TRBV6-2 or TRBV6-3 to TRBJ1-1, with D unresolved. The CDR3 runs 14 residues. Germline-derived CDR1 and CDR2 are MNHEY and SVGEGT. Trimming took 2 bases from V and 2 from J, leaving 9 bases between them. This CDR3 is CASSYVGPNTEAFF. The CDR3 DNA is TGTGCCAGCAGTTACGTTGGCCCCAACACTGAAGCTTTCTTT.

The chain couples TRBV12-3 or TRBV12-4 to TRBJ2-5; possible D gene TRBD2, 5 bases. This CDR3 region has 15 residues. Trimming left V 5 bases short and J 1 base short, with 14 bases between. The CDR3 nucleotides read TGTGCCAGCAGTCCACATGGACTCAGCCAAGAGACCCAGTACTTC. The encoded protein is CASSPHGLSQETQYF.

CDR3 nucleotide sequence: TGTGCCACCAGTGGGGCGGGTGGGCAGTTCTTC. It codes for CATSGAGGQFF. The chain recombines TRBV24-1 with TRBJ2-1; weak D call: TRBD2 (5 bases). Trimming took off 5 bases at V and 12 bases at J, with 10 bases between the two ends. Germline CDR1 reads KGHDR; CDR2 reads SFDVKD. The CDR3 totals 11 residues.

The chain is built from TRBV11-2 and TRBJ2-5, with 14 bases fitting TRBD2. From germline, CDR1 is SGHAT and CDR2 FQNNGV. The CDR3 totals 13 residues. V trimming: 6 bases; J trimming: 9 bases; junction bases outside the gene matches: 3. The CDR3 DNA sequence: TGTGCCAGCAGGTTGGGACTAGCGGGGGCCCAGTACTTC. Its protein product is CASRLGLAGAQYF.

J is TRBJ2-5 and V is TRBV25-1; no definite D call. CDR3 length: 10 residues. V shed 4 bases and J shed 12 bases, with 9 bases lying between them. Germline V lookup: CDR1 MGHDK, CDR2 SYGVNS. This CDR3 reads CASSGRAKYF. For the CDR3, the DNA is TGTGCCAGCAGTGGCCGGGCCAAGTACTTC. The full variable domain, its missing parts supplied by reference TRBV25-1 and TRBJ2-5, is EADIYQTPRYLVIGTGKKITLECSQTMGHDKMYWYQQDPGMELHLIHYSYGVNSTEKGDLSSESTVSRIRTEHFPLTLESARPSHTSQYLCASSGRAKYFGPGTRLLVL.

This clonotype appeared a few times. The DNA is left out, because the CDR3 cannot be placed on it with certainty; the CDR3 is given as TCRdb lists it. The chain combines TRBV6-5 with TRBJ2-5; TRBD1 was called by the table and not checked on the DNA. With termini counted, the CDR3 has 16 amino acids. Looked up from germline, CDR1 is MNHEY and CDR2 is SVGAGI. The CDR3 loop is CASSSSDRGPQETQYF.

This chain links TRBV27 with TRBJ2-7, with D possibly matching TRBD1 (5 bases). CDR3 length: 15 residues. The V end was cut by 5 bases, the J end by 5 bases, with 19 bases between. Germline CDR1 is MNHEY and CDR2 is SMNVEV (reference sequence). The CDR3 bases are TGTGCCAGCAGTCCATGGCCCGTGACAGATAACGAGCAGTACTTC. Translation gives CASSPWPVTDNEQYF.

The V call is TRBV7-3, the J call TRBJ2-5; D may be TRBD1 or TRBD2 (6 bases each). Germline CDR1 SGHTA, CDR2 FQGTGA. Trimming took 5 bases from V and 5 from J, leaving 15 bases between them. The CDR3 is made up of 14 amino acids. The CDR3 sequence: CASSPGASWETQYF. CDR3 sequence (DNA): TGTGCCAGCAGCCCGGGGGCTTCATGGGAGACCCAGTACTTC.

This chain uses TRBV7-6 with TRBJ1-5; D may be TRBD1 (5 bases). The CDR3 runs to 16 residues. In germline, CDR1 is SGHVS, CDR2 FNYEAQ. V shed 1 base and J shed 1 base, with 11 bases lying between them. For the CDR3, the DNA is TGTGCCAGCAGCTTAGTCGAGGGGTTGAGCAATCAGCCCCAGCATTTT. This encodes CASSLVEGLSNQPQHF. The whole variable domain, filled in from reference TRBV7-6 and TRBJ1-5, reads GAGVSQSPRYKVTKRGQDVALRCDPISGHVSLYWYRQALGQGPEFLTYFNYEAQQDKSGLPNDRFSAERPEGSISTLTIQRTEQRDSAMYRCASSLVEGLSNQPQHFGDGTRLSIL.

A single count supports this clonotype. This may stem from a read error, because a much larger clone lies one nucleotide away. The chain is built from TRBV7-2 and TRBJ2-3; possibly TRBD1 or TRBD2 for D (5 bases each). The CDR3 extends over 18 amino acids. Germline V gene data show CDR1 as SGHTA and CDR2 as FQGNSA. CDR3 sequence (DNA): TGTGTCAGCAGCATAACCCCCCCGGGACGTCGGAGCACAGATACGCAGTATTTT. Amino acids: CVSSITPPGRRSTDTQYF.

This clonotype came up a few times. The chain joins TRBV5-4 to TRBJ2-7; 9 bases are a match to TRBD1. Unmatched junction bases numbered 3, after V lost 1 base and J lost 1 base. This CDR3 contains 15 residues. Germline CDR1 and CDR2: SGHNT and YYREEE (reference sequence). The CDR3 reads CASSLLGTGSYEQYF. In nucleotides, the CDR3 is TGTGCCAGCAGCTTGCTCGGGACAGGGTCCTACGAGCAGTACTTC.

Only a few counts were recorded for this clonotype. The chain employs TRBV7-9 and TRBJ2-1, with D perhaps TRBD2 (7 bases). The CDR3 is 16 residues long. Trimming took off 5 bases at V and 4 bases at J, with 18 bases between the two ends. Germline CDR1 reads SEHNR; CDR2 reads FQNEAQ (reference sequence). Here the CDR3 DNA reads TGTGCCAGCAGCCTACGCGGGGGCGGAATTTACAATGAGCAGTTCTTC. This translates into CASSLRGGGIYNEQFF.

This chain links TRBV19 with TRBJ2-1; no definite D call. CDR3 length: 15 amino acids. Looked up from germline, CDR1 is LNHDA and CDR2 is SQIVND (reference sequence). Trimming cost V 7 bases and J 0 bases, with 13 bases left between them. Written as DNA, the CDR3 is TGTGCCAGTAACCAGGACCGTAGCTCCTACAATGAGCAGTTCTTC. The encoded protein is CASNQDRSSYNEQFF.

This clonotype was seen more than once but under ten times. The chain has TRBV4-1 and TRBJ2-1; possibly TRBD1 or TRBD2 for D (5 bases each). With 4 bases removed from V and 9 bases from J, the gap between germline ends came to 25 bases. CDR1 is MGHRA, CDR2 YSYEKL, per germline. CDR3 size: 17 residues. The CDR3 protein is CASSPKPRAGRSGEQFF. For the CDR3, the DNA is TGCGCCAGCAGCCCAAAGCCGAGGGCAGGGAGATCCGGTGAGCAGTTCTTC.